The 4 T cell receptor beta chains below were found in one sample sequenced in a study of blood T cell repertoires in COVID-19. TCRdb's table, derived via immunoSEQ multiplex PCR, lists solely in-frame clones and lacks some. The sample holds fewer than 250,000 clones, 84% seen once. Sequencing was done on a sample of peripheral blood. These receptors were taken from a human donor in a cohort sampled during active COVID-19.

The chain recombines TRBV18 with TRBJ2-1; D is possibly TRBD2 (6 bases). Per germline, CDR1 KGHSH and CDR2 LQKENI. Trimming removed 0 bases from V and 9 bases from J, with 12 bases in between. The CDR3 runs 14 residues. The CDR3 here is CASSPPGTSGEQFF. CDR3 coding DNA: TGTGCCAGCTCACCACCCGGGACTTCTGGTGAGCAGTTCTTC.

V gene TRBV6-5 combines with J gene TRBJ2-7; 10 nucleotides align to TRBD1. The CDR3 has 15 amino acids. The germline V gene has CDR1 MNHEY and CDR2 SVGAGI. After removal of 6 bases from V and 1 base from J, the junction contained 6 bases not matched to a gene. CDR3 residues: CASSGGQGPSYEQYV. Written as DNA, the CDR3 is TGTGCCAGCAGCGGGGGACAGGGGCCATCCTACGAGCAGTACGTC.

This sequence joins TRBV24-1 and TRBJ2-3, with D tentatively TRBD2 (6 bases). The CDR3 is 15 amino acids. The germline V gene has CDR1 KGHDR and CDR2 SFDVKD. Between the trimmed V and J ends, which lost 4 bases and 3 bases, there was a span of 13 bases. CDR3 sequence reads: CATSDPLGGTDTQYF. Written as DNA, the CDR3 is TGTGCCACCAGTGACCCCTTGGGGGGTACAGATACGCAGTATTTT.

A word on this clone: At one end, the junction sequence differs from germline, possibly due to a read error. V usage is TRBV27 and J usage is TRBJ2-5; 14 bases match TRBD2. The CDR3 extends over 15 amino acids. The germline gives CDR1 MNHEY, CDR2 SMNVEV (reference sequence). The CDR3 sequence: CSRRTSGRYQETQYF. CDR3 nucleotide sequence: TGTTCCAGACGGACTAGCGGGAGGTACCAAGAGACCCAGTACTTC.